This T cell receptor (beta chain) emerged from a study of control samples from healthy donors and cancer patients. Details on this clone: The same CDR3 can be traced to other DNA sequences in this sample.

The V and J ends lost 1 base and 4 bases, in that order; junction bases with no gene match: 0. Germline-derived CDR1 and CDR2 are SSHAT and FNYEAQ (reference sequence). CDR3 length: 14 amino acids. This table comes from immunoSEQ multiplex PCR, and its TCRdb copy is limited to in-frame clones, with some not included. The table shows approximately 150,000 clones, with 88% occurring only once. Sequencing was performed on blood. The receptor comes from a man aged 18-30 years in good health. The chain links TRBV7-7 to TRBJ2-3; 9 bases agree with TRBD1. Here the CDR3 reads CASSLGQGADTQYF. CDR3 nucleotides: TGTGCCAGCAGCTTAGGACAGGGGGCAGATACGCAGTATTTT.